This TCR beta chain emerged from a study of blood T cell repertoires in COVID-19. Overall study: Both acute and convalescent COVID-19 samples were obtained from the United States, Italy and Spain. In each case, the material was cDNA or gDNA derived from T cells, B-cell-depleted T cells, or PBMCs.

This CDR3 is 15 amino acids long. Germline V gene data show CDR1 as MNHEY and CDR2 as SVGAGI. Unmatched junction bases numbered 7, after V lost 6 bases and J lost 2 bases. In the authors' methods: From reference gene primer amplification, estimates of nucleated cell counts were derived. TCRdb's table, derived via immunoSEQ multiplex PCR, lists solely in-frame clones and lacks some. That table is the source of V, J and clone size, and D and trimming were worked out from the DNA. The table shows around 140,000 clones, with around 80% occurring only once. This clone was counted a single time. This rearrangement joins TRBV6-5 to TRBJ2-7; 10 positions match TRBD1. The specimen was peripheral blood. This TCR came from a man in his sixties with active or convalescent COVID-19. The CDR3 is CASRTGQGGTYEQYF. DNA for the CDR3: TGTGCCAGCAGAACAGGACAGGGGGGGACCTACGAGCAGTACTTC.